This record looks at one T cell receptor beta chain sequence and its context. Its antigen is unknown. The data are from a study of monozygotic twins with inflammatory bowel disease. General study results and limits: Healthy co-twins had higher TCRbeta inverse Simpson diversity than their IBD twins. Relative clonotype sharing with others was diminished in IBD patients versus healthy twins, particularly with disease activity.

Template switching introduced UMIs that contain a 6-nucleotide sample barcode. Following a re-call of the 5' RACE reads, TCRdb has one entry per CDR3 protein and lacks DNA. The sample has some 450,000 distinct CDR3 sequences; the top ten hold roughly 2.3%. Collection of a 2.5 ml blood sample took place per donor. The CDR3 loop spans 16 amino acids. Germline loops: CDR1 SGHRS, CDR2 YFSETQ. This TCR derives from a human donor with ulcerative colitis or Crohn's disease, or a healthy co-twin of an affected twin (not recorded which). The sample comprised blood. The chain joins TRBV5-1 to TRBJ1-1; with no DNA, the TCRdb D assignment of TRBD1 cannot be verified. The CDR3 here is CASSFQQGAVGAEAFF.